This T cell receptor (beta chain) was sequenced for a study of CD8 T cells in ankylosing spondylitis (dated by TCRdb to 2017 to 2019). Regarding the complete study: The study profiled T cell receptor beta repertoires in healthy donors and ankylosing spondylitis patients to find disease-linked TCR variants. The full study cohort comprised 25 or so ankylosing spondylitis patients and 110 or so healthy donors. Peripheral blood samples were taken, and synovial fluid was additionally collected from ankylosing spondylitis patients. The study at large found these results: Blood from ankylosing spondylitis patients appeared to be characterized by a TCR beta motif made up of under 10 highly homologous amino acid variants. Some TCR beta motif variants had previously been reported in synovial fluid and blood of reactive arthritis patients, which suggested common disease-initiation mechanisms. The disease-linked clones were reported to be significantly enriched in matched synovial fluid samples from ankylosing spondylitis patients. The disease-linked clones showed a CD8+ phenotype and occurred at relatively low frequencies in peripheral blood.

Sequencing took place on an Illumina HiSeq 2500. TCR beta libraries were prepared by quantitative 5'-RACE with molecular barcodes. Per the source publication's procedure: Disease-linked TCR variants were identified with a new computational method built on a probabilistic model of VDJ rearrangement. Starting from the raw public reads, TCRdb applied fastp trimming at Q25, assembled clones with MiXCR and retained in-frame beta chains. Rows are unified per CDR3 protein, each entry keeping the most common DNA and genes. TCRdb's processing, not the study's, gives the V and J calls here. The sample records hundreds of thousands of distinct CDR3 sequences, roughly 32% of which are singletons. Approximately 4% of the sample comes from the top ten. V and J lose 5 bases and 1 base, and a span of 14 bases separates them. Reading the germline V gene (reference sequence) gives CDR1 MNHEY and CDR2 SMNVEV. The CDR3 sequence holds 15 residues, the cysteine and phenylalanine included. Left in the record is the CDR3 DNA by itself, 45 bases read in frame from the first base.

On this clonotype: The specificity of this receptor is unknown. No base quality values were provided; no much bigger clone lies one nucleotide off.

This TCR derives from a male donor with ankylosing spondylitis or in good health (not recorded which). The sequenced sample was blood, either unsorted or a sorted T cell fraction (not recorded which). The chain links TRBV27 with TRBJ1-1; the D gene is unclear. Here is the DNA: TGTGCCAGCAGTCCGCCAGGACGGGAGAACACTGAAGCTTTCTTT. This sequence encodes CASSPPGRENTEAFF.